This T cell receptor (beta chain) derives from a study of cytomegalovirus exposure and HLA in healthy donors. Trimming cost V 5 bases and J 0 bases, with 16 bases left between them. This CDR3 has 16 residues. The germline CDR1 and CDR2 sequences are SGHTA and FQGNSA. PCR involved 60 Vbeta and 13 Jbeta primers. This table comes from immunoSEQ multiplex PCR, and its TCRdb copy is limited to in-frame clones, with some not included. The table includes around 200,000 clones, 85% detected once. Donors likely had unrecorded immune exposures despite being nominally healthy when sampled. Details on this clone: The target antigen is unknown.

Overall study findings and caveats: In a later analysis, at a false discovery rate of 0.05, 15,000 to 20,000 TCR beta sequences were associated with HLA alleles. There was a cluster of highly shared sequence variants that was likely a sequencing artifact. A missense variant in DCLRE1C was later tied to TCR beta V- and J-gene trimming.

This sequence joins TRBV7-2 and TRBJ1-2; tentatively, D is TRBD1 (6 bases). The sequence was collected from a woman between 45 and 65 years old in good health and CMV-seronegative. Specimen: PBMCs. CDR3 residues: CASSRDVTGPNYGYTF. CDR3 nucleotide sequence: TGTGCCAGCAGCCGAGATGTAACAGGGCCTAACTATGGCTACACCTTC.